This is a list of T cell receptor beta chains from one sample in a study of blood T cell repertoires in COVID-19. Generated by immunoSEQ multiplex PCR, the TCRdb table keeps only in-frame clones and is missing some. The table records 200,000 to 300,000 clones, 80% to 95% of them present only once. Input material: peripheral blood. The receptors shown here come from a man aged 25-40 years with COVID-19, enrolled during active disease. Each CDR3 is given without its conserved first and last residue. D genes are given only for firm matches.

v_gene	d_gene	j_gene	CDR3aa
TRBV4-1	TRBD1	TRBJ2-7	ASSQDSTRGQGFEQY
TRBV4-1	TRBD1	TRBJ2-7	ASSQDWPGGGEQY
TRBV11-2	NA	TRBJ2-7	ASSKQAYTYEQY
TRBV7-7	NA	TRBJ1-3	ASSPSDRGNTIY
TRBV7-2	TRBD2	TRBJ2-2	ASRRRTSGFTGELF
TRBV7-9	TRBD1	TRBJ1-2	ASSLSGTGRVLNYGYT
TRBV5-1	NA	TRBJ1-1	ASSLHRLNTEAF
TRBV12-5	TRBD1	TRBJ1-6	ASKAQFAGGAGNSPLH
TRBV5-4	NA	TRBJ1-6	ASSPGTTNNSPLH
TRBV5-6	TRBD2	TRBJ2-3	ASSPGLEADTQY
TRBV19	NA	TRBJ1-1	AVQERGSGGTEAF
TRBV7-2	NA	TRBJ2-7	ASSLDRASYEQY
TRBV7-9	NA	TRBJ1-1	ASSFPLTLHEAF
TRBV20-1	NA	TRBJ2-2	SASDGFGELF
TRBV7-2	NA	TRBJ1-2	ASSYSVGSGGYT
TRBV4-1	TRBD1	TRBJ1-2	ASSPGQGALENYGYT
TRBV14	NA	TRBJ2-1	ASSQDRLVQF
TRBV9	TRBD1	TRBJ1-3	ASSVAVRGRFGNTIY
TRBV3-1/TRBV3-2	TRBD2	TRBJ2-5	ASSRTSGETQY
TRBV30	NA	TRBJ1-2	AWGSSYGYT
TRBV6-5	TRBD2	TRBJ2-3	ASSGTSYTQY
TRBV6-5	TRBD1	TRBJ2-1	ASSRDRYNEQF
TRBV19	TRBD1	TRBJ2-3	ASSQTGDTDTQY
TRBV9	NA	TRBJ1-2	ASSVGQGDNYGYT
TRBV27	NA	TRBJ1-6	ASSLQGQSPLH
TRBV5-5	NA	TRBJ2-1	ASSPIARVRVDEQF
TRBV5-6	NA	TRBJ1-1	ASSPLGIMNTEAF
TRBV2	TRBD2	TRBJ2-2	ASSLAGTGGELF
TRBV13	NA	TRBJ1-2	ASSWEGLNYGYT
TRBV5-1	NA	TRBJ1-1	ASSLQGLEGTEAF
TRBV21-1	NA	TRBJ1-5	ASSSGQEANQPQH
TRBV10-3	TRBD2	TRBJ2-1	AISPGLAGGLSYNEQF
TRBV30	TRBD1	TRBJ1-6	AWRTGTGGWSPLH
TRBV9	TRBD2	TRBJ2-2	ASSARGLVEFEELF
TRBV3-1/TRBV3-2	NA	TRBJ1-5	ASSQGGGQPQH
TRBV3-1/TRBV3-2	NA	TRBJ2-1	ASSQVGGEQF
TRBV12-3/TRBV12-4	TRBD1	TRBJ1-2	ASTRDRVNGYT
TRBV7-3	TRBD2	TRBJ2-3	ASSISGGYTDTQY
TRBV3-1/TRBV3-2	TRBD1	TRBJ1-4	ASSWDRGNEKLF
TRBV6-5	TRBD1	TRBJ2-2	ASSYSTGGTGELF
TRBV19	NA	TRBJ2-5	ASSMGAGVETQY
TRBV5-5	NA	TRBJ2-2	ASSFMASDTGELF
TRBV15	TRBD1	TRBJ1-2	ATSRDRGVYGYT
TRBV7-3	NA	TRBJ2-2	ASSPQPQGQAGELF
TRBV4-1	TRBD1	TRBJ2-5	ASAYEGTGQETQY
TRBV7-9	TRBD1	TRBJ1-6	ASSLGDRSSYNSPLH
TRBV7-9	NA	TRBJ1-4	ASSPGQGGREKLF
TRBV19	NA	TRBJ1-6	ASGGSSYNSPLH
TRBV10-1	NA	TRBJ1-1	ASSEVFVNTEAF
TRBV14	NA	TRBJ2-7	ASSLSAYEQY
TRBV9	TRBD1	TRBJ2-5	ASSVLGQQETQY
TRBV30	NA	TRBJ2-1	AWGQFPPF
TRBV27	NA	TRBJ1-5	ASSVQGPNQPQH
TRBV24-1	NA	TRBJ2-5	ATSDSPGSGVGGETQY
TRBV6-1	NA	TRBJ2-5	ASSEARETQY
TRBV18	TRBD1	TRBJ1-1	ASSHDRGLMNTEAF
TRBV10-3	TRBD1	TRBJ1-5	AISESTGFQPQH
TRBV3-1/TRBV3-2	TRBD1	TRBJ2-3	ASSLRQGGTDTQY
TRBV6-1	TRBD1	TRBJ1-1	ASSERDSEAF